Below are 13 T cell receptor beta chains sequenced from a single sample in a study of blood T cell repertoires in COVID-19. Sequenced by immunoSEQ multiplex PCR; TCRdb stores in-frame clones only, minus some. Found here are approximately 90,000 clones, 80% of them singletons; the top ten hold roughly a fifth. Sequencing was performed on peripheral blood. The receptors derive from an elderly woman with acute or convalescent COVID-19.

The J gene is TRBJ2-7, the V gene TRBV18; tentative D call: TRBD2 (5 bases). The CDR3 loop spans 16 amino acids. With 6 bases removed from V and 1 base from J, the gap between germline ends came to 19 bases. CDR1 is KGHSH, CDR2 LQKENI, per germline. CDR3 sequence (DNA): TGTGCCAGCTCCCCGACCCCGAGCGGAGGATCCTACGAGCAGTACTTC. Its protein product is CASSPTPSGGSYEQYF.

This chain joins TRBV12-5 and TRBJ2-7; 7 bases agree with TRBD1. V trimming: 7 bases; J trimming: 2 bases; junction bases outside the gene matches: 8. The CDR3 consists of 14 residues. Germline values: CDR1 LGHNT, CDR2 FRNRAP. CDR3 residues: CASAPWDRPYEQYF. The CDR3 bases are TGTGCTAGTGCCCCATGGGACAGACCCTACGAGCAGTACTTC. Complete variable domain (other parts from reference TRBV12-5 and TRBJ2-7): DARVTQTPRHKVTEMGQEVTMRCQPILGHNTVFWYRQTMMQGLELLAYFRNRAPLDDSGMPKDRFSAEMPDATLATLKIQPSEPRDSAVYFCASAPWDRPYEQYFGPGTRLTVT.

The chain links TRBV2 to TRBJ1-2, with TRBD1 identical over 7 bases. V lost 5 bases, J lost 7 bases, and 7 bases stayed unmatched. The CDR3 is 13 amino acids. The germline V gene has CDR1 SNHLY and CDR2 FYNNEI. CDR3 in DNA: TGTGCCAGCAGTTCTACCGGGACAGCTGGCTACACCTTC. As protein: CASSSTGTAGYTF.

This chain uses TRBV7-9 with TRBJ1-1; D is ambiguous. Trimming took off 6 bases at V and 8 bases at J, with 10 bases between the two ends. Germline V gives CDR1 SEHNR, CDR2 FQNEAQ (reference sequence). The CDR3 totals 11 residues. The chain's CDR3 is CASSPGLEAFF. CDR3 DNA sequence: TGTGCCAGCAGTCCCGGACTAGAAGCTTTCTTT.

The chain recombines TRBV7-9 with TRBJ2-3; the match to TRBD1 covers 7 bases. Per the germline V gene, CDR1 is SEHNR and CDR2 is FQNEAQ (reference sequence). Unmatched junction bases numbered 0, after V lost 0 bases and J lost 9 bases. The CDR3 consists of 12 residues. Here the CDR3 DNA reads TGTGCCAGCAGCTTAGCGGACAGGACGCAGTATTTT. Translated, it gives CASSLADRTQYF.

The chain couples TRBV5-1 to TRBJ2-7; TRBD2 agrees at 7 bases. Looked up from germline, CDR1 is SGHRS and CDR2 is YFSETQ. The ends lost 2 bases at V and 4 bases at J; junction bases unmatched: 12. The CDR3 contains 16 residues. CDR3 in amino acids: CASSFSRGSLAYEQYF. The CDR3 DNA follows: TGCGCCAGCAGCTTCTCCCGCGGGAGCCTGGCTTACGAGCAGTACTTC.

The chain couples TRBV27 to TRBJ1-5, with TRBD1 matching over 10 bases. Germline V gives CDR1 MNHEY, CDR2 SMNVEV (reference sequence). The length of the CDR3 is 15 residues. V shed 6 bases and J 2 bases; nucleotides not matched to a gene: 4. The CDR3 nucleotides are TGTGCCAGCAGCCTGACAGGGGGCGGCAATCAGCCCCAGCATTTT. Its protein product is CASSLTGGGNQPQHF.

The CDR3 nucleotides read TGTGCCAGCTCAGCAACAGGGGTAGCCAAAAACATTCAGTACTTC. Translating it yields CASSATGVAKNIQYF. The chain links TRBV18 to TRBJ2-4; 7 nucleotides agree with TRBD1. V gave up 5 bases and J gave up 0 bases; unmatched junction bases: 4. The V gene's germline CDR1 is KGHSH and CDR2 LQKENI. This CDR3 is built from 15 residues.

V is TRBV18 and J is TRBJ2-2; D remains ambiguous. Trimming removed 2 bases at V and 3 bases at J, with 13 bases between. This CDR3 is built from 16 residues. Germline lookup yields CDR1 KGHSH and CDR2 LQKENI. The CDR3 loop is CASSPKNGQHTGELFF. In DNA form, the CDR3 reads TGTGCCAGCTCACCAAAGAATGGGCAACACACCGGGGAGCTGTTTTTT. Supplemented by reference TRBV18 and TRBJ2-2, the full variable domain reads NAGVMQNPRHLVRRRGQEARLRCSPMKGHSHVYWYRQLPEEGLKFMVYLQKENIIDESGMPKERFSAEFPKEGPSILRIQQVVRGDSAAYFCASSPKNGQHTGELFFGEGSRLTVL.

The rearrangement joins TRBV6-6 to TRBJ1-2; 7 bases map to TRBD1. Germline assignment: CDR1 MNHNY and CDR2 SVGAGI (reference sequence). V lost 4 bases and J lost 6; bases outside the gene matches: 2. The CDR3 runs 12 residues. In nucleotides, the CDR3 is TGTGCCAGCAGTTTAGACAGGGATGGCTACACCTTC. Amino acids: CASSLDRDGYTF.

In this sample, this clone turned up a few times. CDR3 DNA: TGTGCCAGTATCGGACTAGTCCTCTCTGGGGCCAACGTCCTGACTTTC. Residues: CASIGLVLSGANVLTF. The V and J genes are TRBV19 and TRBJ2-6; the match to TRBD2 covers 7 bases. The CDR3 consists of 16 residues. J gave up 0 bases and V 7 bases, and 6 bases lay outside the gene matches. Germline-derived CDR1 and CDR2 are LNHDA and SQIVND (reference sequence).

The V call is TRBV5-6, the J call TRBJ2-5; the match to TRBD1 covers 8 bases. With V trimmed by 4 bases and J by 5 bases, 7 bases remained unmatched. Germline V gene sequence: CDR1 SGHDT, CDR2 YYEEEE. This CDR3 spans 14 amino acids. In DNA, the CDR3 is TGTGCCAGCAGCGTATCAGGGGGCGCGGAGACCCAGTACTTC. This codes for CASSVSGGAETQYF.

CDR3: CASSLVSGRDTQYF. For the CDR3, the DNA is TGTGCCAGCAGCTTAGTGTCTGGGCGAGATACGCAGTATTTT. V and J are TRBV7-9 and TRBJ2-3; D unclear. The V gene's germline CDR1 is SEHNR and CDR2 FQNEAQ (reference sequence). The CDR3 spans 14 residues. V shed 1 base and J shed 5 bases, with 10 bases lying between them.